One and the same sample provided the 21 T cell receptor beta chains below, sequenced in a study of cytomegalovirus exposure and HLA in healthy donors. Vbeta (60) and Jbeta (13) primers were used in the PCR. TCRdb's copy holds only in-frame clones and misses some; the assay was immunoSEQ multiplex PCR. The data show 100,000 to 150,000 clones, over 65% seen once. The sequenced material came from PBMCs. The receptors were sampled from a young man in good health and CMV-seropositive.

The chain couples TRBV14 to TRBJ1-2, with D perhaps matching TRBD1 (6 bases). This CDR3 comprises 15 residues. The V end was cut by 2 bases, the J end by 3 bases, with 13 bases between. CDR1 is SGHDN and CDR2 is FVKESK in the germline V gene. CDR3 in amino acids: CASSQTGRVYYGYTF. The DNA of the CDR3 is TGTGCCAGCAGCCAAACAGGGAGGGTCTACTATGGCTACACCTTC.

V gene TRBV5-1 combines with J gene TRBJ2-2, with TRBD2 as a possible D gene (6 bases). Trimming removed 2 bases from V and 4 bases from J, with 18 bases in between. This CDR3 region has 17 residues. Germline V gene data show CDR1 as SGHRS and CDR2 as YFSETQ. The CDR3 nucleotides read TGCGCCAGCAGCTTTGTGGGGGGAAGCAGTGGCACCGGGGAGCTGTTTTTT. Protein sequence: CASSFVGGSSGTGELFF.

V gene TRBV11-3 combines with J gene TRBJ2-3, with D possibly being TRBD2 (5 bases). From germline, CDR1 is SGHNT and CDR2 YENEEA. The CDR3 is 13 amino acids. Trimming removed 1 base from V and 6 bases from J, with 8 bases in between. The DNA of the CDR3 is TGTGCCAGCAGCTTAGGGTGGAGGGATACGCAGTATTTT. It codes for CASSLGWRDTQYF.

V usage is TRBV6-6 and J usage is TRBJ2-7; perhaps TRBD2 as D (6 bases). Trimming left V 4 bases short and J 1 base short, with 17 bases between. Germline CDR1 reads MNHNY; CDR2 reads SVGAGI (reference sequence). The CDR3 has 16 amino acids. CDR3 in amino acids: CASSSLPGAGSYEQYF. Here the CDR3 DNA reads TGTGCCAGCAGTTCACTCCCGGGAGCCGGATCCTACGAGCAGTACTTC.

J is TRBJ2-1 and V is TRBV29-1; a possible D gene is TRBD2 (6 bases). Trimming stripped 7 bases from V and 9 bases from J, with 22 bases between. This CDR3 contains 14 residues. The germline V gene encodes CDR1 SQVTM and CDR2 ANQGSEA. The CDR3, as DNA: TGCAGCGCTGCGGGGCTAGTGGGCTTGGGTGAGCAGTTCTTC. The encoded protein is CSAAGLVGLGEQFF.

The chain has TRBV2 and TRBJ2-7, with a possible D match to TRBD2 (5 bases). The CDR3 runs 11 residues. Germline loops: CDR1 SNHLY, CDR2 FYNNEI. Trimming left V 6 bases short and J 6 bases short, with 9 bases between. Here the CDR3 reads CASSNEGEQYF. Written as DNA, the CDR3 is TGTGCCAGCAGCAATGAGGGCGAGCAGTACTTC.

This chain joins TRBV4-2 and TRBJ1-2; the match to TRBD1 covers 12 bases. Losses at the gene ends were 3 bases for V and 3 bases for J; bases not matched to a gene: 2. The CDR3 extends over 15 amino acids. From germline, CDR1 is LGHNA and CDR2 YNFKEQ. For the CDR3, the DNA is TGTGCCAGCAGCCAGGGGACAGGGGGCCACTATGGCTACACCTTC. This codes for CASSQGTGGHYGYTF.

This chain connects TRBV27 to TRBJ1-6; tentative D call: TRBD1 (6 bases). This CDR3 spans 16 amino acids. Germline V CDR1 and CDR2: MNHEY, SMNVEV (reference sequence). Trimming left V 4 bases short and J 7 bases short, with 17 bases between. CDR3 DNA sequence: TGTGCCAGCAGTTCACGCTCGGACAGACTCAATTCACCCCTCCACTTT. The encoded protein is CASSSRSDRLNSPLHF.

This clone was observed once. This sequence joins TRBV11-1 and TRBJ2-7, with 8 bases lining up with TRBD1. The ends lost 5 bases at V and 0 bases at J; junction bases unmatched: 12. The V gene's germline CDR1 is SGHAT and CDR2 FQDESV (reference sequence). The CDR3 covers 17 residues. CDR3 residues: CASSPPNRGDDSYEQYF. DNA of the CDR3: TGTGCCAGCAGCCCCCCAAACAGGGGGGACGACTCCTACGAGCAGTACTTC.

This clone was observed a few times. The rearrangement uses TRBV7-7 and TRBJ2-5, with a possible D match to TRBD2 (5 bases). V was trimmed by 0 bases and J by 5 bases, leaving 13 bases between them. CDR1 SSHAT and CDR2 FNYEAQ come from the germline V gene (reference sequence). The CDR3 loop spans 15 amino acids. In DNA, the CDR3 is TGTGCCAGCAGCTTAGCGAACACGGGGTTGGAGACCCAGTACTTC. As protein: CASSLANTGLETQYF.

The DNA for the CDR3 is TGCGCCAGCAGCGGAAAGACAGGGAAGGGGGAGACCCAGTACTTC. Protein sequence: CASSGKTGKGETQYF. The J gene is TRBJ2-5, the V gene TRBV5-1, with TRBD1 identical over 7 bases. After removal of 4 bases from V and 5 bases from J, the junction contained 11 bases not matched to a gene. Germline V gene data show CDR1 as SGHRS and CDR2 as YFSETQ. The CDR3 contains 15 residues.

The CDR3 sequence is CASSFPTSEQYF. The CDR3 DNA reads TGTGCCAGCAGTTTCCCCACAAGCGAGCAGTACTTC. This chain joins TRBV28 and TRBJ2-7; D gene unclear. The germline V gene has CDR1 MDHEN and CDR2 SYDVKM. Trimming cost V 3 bases and J 6 bases, with 9 bases left between them. This CDR3 is built from 12 residues.

This clone was recorded only once. The chain joins TRBV16 to TRBJ2-3, with TRBD2 matching over 11 bases. Germline values: CDR1 KGHSY, CDR2 FQNENV. This CDR3 contains 17 residues. Unmatched junction bases numbered 7, after V lost 0 bases and J lost 5 bases. The CDR3 DNA follows: TGTGCCAGCAGCCAATCCCCTCTAGCGGGAGGTAGAGATACGCAGTATTTT. This encodes CASSQSPLAGGRDTQYF. Full variable domain (remainder filled in from reference TRBV16 and TRBJ2-3): GEEVAQTPKHLVRGEGQKAKLYCAPIKGHSYVFWYQQVLKNEFKFLISFQNENVFDETGMPKERFSAKCLPNSPCSLEIQATKLEDSAVYFCASSQSPLAGGRDTQYFGPGTRLTVL.

The chain links TRBV9 to TRBJ1-5; TRBD1 is a possible D gene (5 bases). Germline V lookup: CDR1 SGDLS, CDR2 YYNGEE. The CDR3 contains 15 residues. V was pared by 0 bases and J by 7 bases, with 14 bases between. DNA for the CDR3: TGTGCCAGCAGCGTAGCTGCAGGGCTTGGCCAGCCCCAGCATTTT. Amino acids: CASSVAAGLGQPQHF.

This clone occurred a few times. The rearrangement links TRBV5-1 to TRBJ1-1, with 8 bases fitting TRBD1. CDR1 and CDR2 (germline): SGHRS, YFSETQ. This CDR3 is built from 15 residues. Trimming at V came to 2 bases and at J to 6 bases, leaving 9 bases not matched to a gene. CDR3 protein: CASSLQQGGSPEAFF. DNA of the CDR3: TGCGCCAGCAGCTTACAACAGGGGGGTTCCCCTGAAGCTTTCTTT.

The chain has TRBV4-1 and TRBJ2-5, with D unresolved. This CDR3 contains 14 residues. CDR1 is MGHRA and CDR2 is YSYEKL in the germline V gene. V was trimmed by 0 bases and J by 4 bases, leaving 9 bases between them. The CDR3 spells CASSQERSSETQYF. The CDR3 coding sequence is TGCGCCAGCAGCCAAGAGAGAAGCTCAGAGACCCAGTACTTC.

The J gene is TRBJ2-7, the V gene TRBV10-3, with D possibly being TRBD1 (6 bases). The V end was cut by 5 bases, the J end by 7 bases, with 24 bases between. The CDR3 contains 16 residues. From germline, CDR1 is ENHRY and CDR2 SYGVKD. DNA of the CDR3: TGTGCCATCAGTCCTCTCGGACCAGGGGCATTAGGGGAGCAGTACTTC. Encoded protein: CAISPLGPGALGEQYF.

The chain is built from TRBV5-8 and TRBJ1-1; tentative D call: TRBD1 (6 bases). With 4 bases removed from V and 0 bases from J, the gap between germline ends came to 22 bases. Looked up from germline, CDR1 is SGHTS and CDR2 is YDEGEE. CDR3 length equals 18 residues. The CDR3 region is CASSPGGGMGHMNTEAFF. CDR3 nucleotides: TGTGCCAGCAGCCCGGGGGGGGGAATGGGACACATGAACACTGAAGCTTTCTTT.

CDR3 bases: TGTGCCTGGAGTCCGATCGGGGGGCTTATTGAAAAACTGTTTTTT. This translates into CAWSPIGGLIEKLFF. The chain is built from TRBV30 and TRBJ1-4, with a possible D match to TRBD1 (6 bases). The germline V gene encodes CDR1 GTSNPN and CDR2 SVGIG (reference sequence). The CDR3 is 15 residues long. V was cut by 2 bases and J by 7 bases, with 17 bases left in between.

V is TRBV6-5 and J is TRBJ1-1; no definite D call. This CDR3 region has 16 residues. Trimming removed 2 bases at V and 0 bases at J, with 13 bases between. The V gene's germline CDR1 is MNHEY and CDR2 SVGAGI. The CDR3 nucleotides are TGTGCCAGCAGTTACAGGAGCCTAGGCATGAACACTGAAGCTTTCTTT. This gives the protein CASSYRSLGMNTEAFF.

This chain joins TRBV9 and TRBJ2-7; possibly TRBD2 for D (6 bases). Germline V gives CDR1 SGDLS, CDR2 YYNGEE. This CDR3 has 15 amino acids. Trimming took 4 bases from V and 1 from J, leaving 15 bases between them. CDR3 sequence: CASSRGSGGSYEQYF. The CDR3, as DNA: TGTGCCAGCAGCCGAGGGTCCGGGGGTTCCTACGAGCAGTACTTC.